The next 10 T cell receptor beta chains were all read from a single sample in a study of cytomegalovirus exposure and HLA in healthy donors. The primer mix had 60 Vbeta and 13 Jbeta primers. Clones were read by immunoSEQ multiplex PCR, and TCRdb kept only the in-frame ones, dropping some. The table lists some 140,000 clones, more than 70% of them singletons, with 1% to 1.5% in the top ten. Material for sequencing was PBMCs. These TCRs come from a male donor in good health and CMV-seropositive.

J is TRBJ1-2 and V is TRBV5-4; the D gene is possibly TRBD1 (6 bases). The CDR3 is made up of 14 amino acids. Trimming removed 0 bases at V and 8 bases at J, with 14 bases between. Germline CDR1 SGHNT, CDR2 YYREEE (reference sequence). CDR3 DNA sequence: TGTGCCAGCAGCTTGGTTGGGGGCTCACGAGGCTACACCTTC. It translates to CASSLVGGSRGYTF.

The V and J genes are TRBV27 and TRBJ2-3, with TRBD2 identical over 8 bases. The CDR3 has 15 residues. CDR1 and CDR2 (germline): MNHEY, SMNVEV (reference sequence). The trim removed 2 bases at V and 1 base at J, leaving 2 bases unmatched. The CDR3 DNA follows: TGTGCCAGCAGTTTAAGCGGGAGAGGCACAGATACGCAGTATTTT. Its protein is CASSLSGRGTDTQYF.

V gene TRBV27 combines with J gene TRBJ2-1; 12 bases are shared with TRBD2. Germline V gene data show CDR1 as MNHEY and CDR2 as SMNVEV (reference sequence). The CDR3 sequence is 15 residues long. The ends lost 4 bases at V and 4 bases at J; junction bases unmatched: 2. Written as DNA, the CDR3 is TGTGCCAGCAGTTCGGGACTAGCGGGTTACAATGAGCAGTTCTTC. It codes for CASSSGLAGYNEQFF.

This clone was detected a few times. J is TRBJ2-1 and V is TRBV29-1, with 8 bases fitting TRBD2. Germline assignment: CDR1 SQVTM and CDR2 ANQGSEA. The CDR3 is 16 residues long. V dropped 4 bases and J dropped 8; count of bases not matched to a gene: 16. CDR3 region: CSVGRAEDGGADEQFF. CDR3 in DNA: TGCAGCGTTGGGAGGGCTGAGGACGGGGGGGCCGATGAGCAGTTCTTC.

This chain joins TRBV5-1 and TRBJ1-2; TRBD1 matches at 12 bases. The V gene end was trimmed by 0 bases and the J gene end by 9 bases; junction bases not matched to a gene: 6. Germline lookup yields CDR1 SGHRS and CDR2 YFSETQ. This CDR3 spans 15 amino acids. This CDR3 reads CASSLAGTGGRSYTF. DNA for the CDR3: TGCGCCAGCAGCTTGGCAGGGACAGGGGGCAGGAGCTACACCTTC.

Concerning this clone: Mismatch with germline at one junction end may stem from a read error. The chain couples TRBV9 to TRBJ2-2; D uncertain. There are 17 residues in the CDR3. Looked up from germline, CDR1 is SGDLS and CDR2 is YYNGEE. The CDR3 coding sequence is TGTGCCAACAGCGTAGCCCTCATTGAGTCGAACACCGGGGAGCTGTTTTTT. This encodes CANSVALIESNTGELFF.

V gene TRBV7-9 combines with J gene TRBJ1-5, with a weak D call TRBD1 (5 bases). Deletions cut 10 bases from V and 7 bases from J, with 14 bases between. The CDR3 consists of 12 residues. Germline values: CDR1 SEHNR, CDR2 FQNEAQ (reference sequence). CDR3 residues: CATGPAGQPQHF. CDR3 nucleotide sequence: TGTGCCACCGGACCAGCAGGGCAGCCCCAGCATTTT.

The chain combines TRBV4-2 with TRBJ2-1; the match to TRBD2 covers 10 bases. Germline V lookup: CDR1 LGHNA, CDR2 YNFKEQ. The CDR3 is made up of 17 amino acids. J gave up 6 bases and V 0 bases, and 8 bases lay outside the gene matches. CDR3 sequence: CASSQDPLPSGGNEQFF. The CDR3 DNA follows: TGTGCCAGCAGCCAAGATCCCCTGCCTAGCGGGGGCAATGAGCAGTTCTTC.

The CDR3 region has the DNA TGTGCCAGCAACCCAGGGAAAGGGACTGAAGCTTTCTTT. Residues: CASNPGKGTEAFF. V and J are TRBV6-1 and TRBJ1-1; the D gene is possibly TRBD1 (5 bases). In germline, CDR1 is MNHNS, CDR2 SASEGT. This CDR3 has 13 amino acids. The V end was cut by 7 bases, the J end by 5 bases, with 14 bases between.

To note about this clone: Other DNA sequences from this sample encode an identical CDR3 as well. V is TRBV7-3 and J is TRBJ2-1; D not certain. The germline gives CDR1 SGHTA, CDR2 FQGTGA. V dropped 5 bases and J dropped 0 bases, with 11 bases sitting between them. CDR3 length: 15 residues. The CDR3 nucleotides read TGTGCCAGCAGCCTGACTCCCAGCTCCTACAATGAGCAGTTCTTC. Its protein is CASSLTPSSYNEQFF.